This T cell receptor beta chain was identified during a study of T cells in Graves' hyperthyroidism and ophthalmopathy. Study details: Upon initial diagnosis and before any treatment, peripheral blood was collected. Notes on the study in general: The model predicted ophthalmopathy a median roughly 6.5 months before onset.

Researchers amplified the TCR beta CDR3 regions from RNA transcripts. The TCR CDR3 first-round RT-PCR relied on the HTBI primer set. From the multiplex PCR reads, TCRdb called clonotypes with MiXCR, one entry per CDR3 protein. Here the sample spans under 130,000 distinct CDR3 sequences, 47% being singletons. This CDR3 is built from 12 residues. Between the trimmed V and J ends, which lost 3 bases and 0 bases, there was a span of 6 bases. Looked up from germline, CDR1 is DFQATT and CDR2 is SNEGSKA (reference sequence). This clonotype has just a few counts. Its specificity is not known. The clonotype comes from a man aged 40-49 years with Graves' hyperthyroidism. The chain carries TRBV20-1 and TRBJ2-7; possible D gene TRBD2, 6 bases. Sequencing was performed on blood. The CDR3, as DNA: TGCAGTGCTAGCGGGGGCTCCTACGAGCAGTACTTC. The encoded protein is CSASGGSYEQYF.